The source of this T cell receptor beta chain is a study of shared clonotypes between healthy human individuals. Profiling relied on immunoSEQ multiplex PCR, and the TCRdb table lists in-frame clones only, not all of them. The data hold around 2,000,000 clones, with 85% to 95% observed a single time. CD45RO-negative, CCR7-positively selected cells formed the naive CD8 fraction, excluding terminally differentiated effector memory CD45RA+ cells. Germline CDR1 is SQVTM and CDR2 is ANQGSEA. The CDR3 contains 13 residues. V lost 2 bases and J lost 3, with 10 bases in between. The genes are TRBV29-1 and TRBJ1-1; D possibly corresponds to TRBD1 (6 bases). The source of this sequence is a man younger than 35 in good health. The source material was naive CD8+ T cells sorted from blood. DNA of the CDR3: TGCAGCGTTGAAATTGGACAGCACACTGAAGCTTTCTTT. As protein: CSVEIGQHTEAFF.